This TCR beta chain was retrieved from a study of neoadjuvant anti-PD-1 for oral cavity cancer. Time point described: after neoadjuvant nivolumab, at surgical resection. Assay: immunoSEQ multiplex PCR; the TCRdb copy retains only in-frame clones and omits some. The sample records about 8,500 clones, more than 60% being singletons. The input for sequencing was PBMCs, taken after nivolumab (anti-PD-1) treatment. The TCR was taken from a person between 35 and 79 years old with oral cavity squamous cell carcinoma.

CDR3 protein: CASSGTGNQPQHF. Here the CDR3 DNA reads TGTGCCAGCAGTGGGACAGGCAATCAGCCCCAGCATTTT. The V call is TRBV6-5, the J call TRBJ1-5; 7 bases are shared with TRBD1. Losses at the gene ends were 5 bases for V and 2 bases for J; bases not matched to a gene: 0. The germline CDR1 and CDR2 sequences are MNHEY and SVGAGI. The CDR3 extends over 13 amino acids.